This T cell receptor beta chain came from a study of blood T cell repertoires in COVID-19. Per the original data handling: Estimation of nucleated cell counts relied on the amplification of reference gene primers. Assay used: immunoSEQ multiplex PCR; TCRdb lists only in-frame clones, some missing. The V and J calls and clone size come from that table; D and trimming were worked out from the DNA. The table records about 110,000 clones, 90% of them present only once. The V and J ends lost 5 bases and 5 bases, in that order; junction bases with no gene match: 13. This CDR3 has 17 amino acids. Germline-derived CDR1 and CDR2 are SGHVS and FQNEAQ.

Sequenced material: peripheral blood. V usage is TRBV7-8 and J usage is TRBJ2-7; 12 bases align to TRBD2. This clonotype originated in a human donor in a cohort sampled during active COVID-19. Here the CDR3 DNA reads TGTGCCAGCAGCAAACCGGGACTAGCGGGTATGCACCACGAGCAGTACTTC. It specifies CASSKPGLAGMHHEQYF.